This TCR beta chain was captured in a study of blood T cell repertoires in COVID-19. Study-wide context: Specimens from acute and convalescent COVID-19 originated in the United States, Italy and Spain.

The CDR3 is made up of 14 amino acids. V lost 0 bases and J lost 5, with 7 bases in between. Germline V lookup: CDR1 MNHEY, CDR2 SMNVEV (reference sequence). Only in-frame clones appear in the TCRdb table, and some are missing; sequencing was by immunoSEQ multiplex PCR. The sample includes around 150,000 clones, around 87% of them seen just once. The origin of this receptor is a woman aged 50 to 60 who had recovered from COVID-19. Sequencing was performed on PBMCs or T cells enriched from blood (not recorded which). The chain carries TRBV27 and TRBJ2-2; TRBD1 is a possible D gene (5 bases). The CDR3 protein is CASSLSAGTGELFF. In DNA form, the CDR3 reads TGTGCCAGCAGTTTATCCGCAGGGACCGGGGAGCTGTTTTTT.